This is a list of T cell receptor beta chains from one sample in a study of PD-1 blockade in classical Hodgkin lymphoma. The repertoire was sequenced with immunoSEQ multiplex PCR; TCRdb's copy has only in-frame clones and lacks some. The sample lists about 30,000 clones, around 85% occurring once. Source: peripheral blood mononuclear cells (PBMCs), taken before the fourth cycle of nivolumab. These receptors were taken from a human donor with classical Hodgkin lymphoma. Each CDR3 is given with its conserved first and last residue. D genes are given only for firm matches. Clone size is shown for a subset of rows, as once, few, many or a class of expanded clone.

v_call	clone_size	j_call	d_call	cdr3_aa	cdr3_nt
TRBV6-9	.	TRBJ1-5	.	CASSSGPQPQHF	TGTGCCAGCAGCTCCGGGCCCCAGCCCCAGCATTTT
TRBV4-1	.	TRBJ1-1	.	CASTLDDRLNTEAFF	TGCGCCAGCACGTTAGACGACAGGTTGAACACTGAAGCTTTCTTT
TRBV11-3	.	TRBJ1-1	.	CASSSYGPEAFF	TGTGCCAGCAGCTCGTATGGGCCTGAAGCTTTCTTT
TRBV6-4	.	TRBJ1-5	.	CASSAGENQPQHF	TGTGCCAGCAGTGCAGGGGAAAATCAGCCCCAGCATTTT
TRBV6-5	.	TRBJ1-2	TRBD1	CASSPGGGGYTF	TGTGCCAGCAGTCCAGGGGGTGGTGGCTACACCTTC
TRBV4-1	.	TRBJ1-2	.	CASSQEWNGYYGYTF	TGCGCCAGCAGCCAAGAATGGAACGGCTACTATGGCTACACCTTC
TRBV7-2	.	TRBJ1-6	.	CASSLHGGVNNSPLHF	TGTGCCAGCAGCTTACATGGTGGGGTTAACAATTCACCCCTCCACTTT
TRBV10-3	few	TRBJ2-7	.	CAISHPGEQYF	TGTGCCATCAGCCACCCGGGGGAGCAGTACTTC
TRBV25-1	.	TRBJ1-4	.	CASSDGRLNEKLFF	TGTGCCAGCAGTGACGGACGGCTTAATGAAAAACTGTTTTTT
TRBV19	.	TRBJ1-1	.	CASSSTGTAYEAFF	TGTGCCAGTAGTTCCACCGGGACGGCCTACGAAGCTTTCTTT
TRBV9	.	TRBJ2-7	.	CASSVGSPGEQYF	TGTGCCAGCAGCGTAGGTAGCCCAGGGGAGCAGTACTTC
TRBV5-1	once	TRBJ2-7	.	CASREGMNEQYF	TGCGCCAGCAGAGAGGGGATGAACGAGCAGTACTTC
TRBV7-3	.	TRBJ2-2	TRBD2	CASSSSGTINTGELFF	TGTGCCAGCAGCTCATCTGGGACTATCAACACCGGGGAGCTGTTTTTT
TRBV2	.	TRBJ1-1	.	CASSDLAYRPAEAFF	TGTGCCAGCAGTGACTTGGCTTATCGCCCAGCTGAAGCTTTCTTT
TRBV6-6	.	TRBJ2-7	.	CASRNRDTNYEQYF	TGTGCCAGCAGGAACCGGGACACGAACTACGAGCAGTACTTC
TRBV7-8	medium-sized	TRBJ2-7	.	CASSPRERLDYEQYF	TGTGCCAGCAGCCCGCGGGAACGCCTCGACTACGAGCAGTACTTC
TRBV4-2	.	TRBJ1-2	.	CASSQDPYGYTF	TGTGCCAGCAGCCAAGATCCTTATGGCTACACCTTC
TRBV12-5	.	TRBJ1-4	.	CASGLVLARAGEKLFF	TGTGCTAGTGGTTTGGTACTGGCCAGGGCGGGGGAAAAACTGTTTTTT
TRBV6-5	.	TRBJ1-2	TRBD1	CASSQGTGGSYGYTF	TGTGCCAGCAGTCAAGGGACAGGGGGAAGCTATGGCTACACCTTC
TRBV7-9	few	TRBJ2-1	.	CASSLFDLVEQFF	TGTGCCAGCAGCTTATTCGACCTGGTCGAGCAGTTCTTC
TRBV5-5	.	TRBJ2-1	TRBD2	CASSNSGNTYNEQFF	TGTGCCAGCAGCAATAGCGGGAATACCTACAATGAGCAGTTCTTC
TRBV7-9	.	TRBJ1-4	.	CASSSGSEDEKLFF	TGTGCCAGCAGCTCCGGGTCTGAGGATGAAAAACTGTTTTTT
TRBV6-6	.	TRBJ1-1	TRBD1	CASRQGEGTEAFF	TGTGCCAGCAGACAGGGGGAGGGGACTGAAGCTTTCTTT
TRBV27	few	TRBJ1-1	.	CASRNQHLNTEAFF	TGTGCCAGCAGAAATCAACACCTGAACACTGAAGCTTTCTTT
TRBV5-8	.	TRBJ1-4	.	CASSLLGDANEKLFF	TGTGCCAGCAGCTTGTTGGGCGATGCTAATGAAAAACTGTTTTTT
TRBV7-9	once	TRBJ1-2	.	CASSSSTVRYGYTF	TGTGCCAGCAGCTCTTCGACGGTCCGGTATGGCTACACCTTC